Listed below are T cell receptor beta chains from one sample, sequenced in a study of human CD8 memory T cell subsets. TCRdb reprocessed the 5' RACE reads, keeping one entry per CDR3 protein, no DNA. The sample has around 10,000 distinct CDR3 sequences. Sequenced material: CD8+ T cells from PBMCs. These receptors were collected from a human donor in good health. CDR3s include the opening cysteine and the closing phenylalanine or tryptophan. Size is omitted from some rows. Given values are once, few, many or a class for expanded clones.

CDR3 protein: CASSQGQGNMAGELFF
V gene: TRBV4-1
J gene: TRBJ2-2
clone size: NA

CDR3 protein: CASSSQGRRPQHF
V gene: TRBV28
J gene: TRBJ1-5
clone size: NA

CDR3 protein: CASSSRSADTGELFF
V gene: TRBV28
J gene: TRBJ2-2
clone size: NA

CDR3 protein: CASSLDSQETQYF
V gene: TRBV7-9
J gene: TRBJ2-5
clone size: NA

CDR3 protein: CSARDSSNEQFF
V gene: TRBV20-1
J gene: TRBJ2-1
clone size: NA

CDR3 protein: CASSLTGTSGRLTGELFF
V gene: TRBV6-5
J gene: TRBJ2-2
clone size: NA

CDR3 protein: CASSSSRDSNEAFF
V gene: TRBV27
J gene: TRBJ1-1
clone size: NA

CDR3 protein: CASSTGQGVYGYTF
V gene: TRBV7-2
J gene: TRBJ1-2
clone size: medium-sized

CDR3 protein: CASSGLAGGLYEQYF
V gene: TRBV2
J gene: TRBJ2-7
clone size: NA

CDR3 protein: CASSSRSEEETQYF
V gene: TRBV7-9
J gene: TRBJ2-5
clone size: NA

CDR3 protein: CASSLGNTIYF
V gene: TRBV11-2
J gene: TRBJ1-3
clone size: NA

CDR3 protein: CASSPRGSESSYNEQFF
V gene: TRBV4-2
J gene: TRBJ2-1
clone size: NA

CDR3 protein: CSARGLTQQETQYF
V gene: TRBV20-1
J gene: TRBJ2-5
clone size: NA

CDR3 protein: CASSQDVRMNTEAFF
V gene: TRBV4-3
J gene: TRBJ1-1
clone size: NA

CDR3 protein: CATGRDYEQFF
V gene: TRBV15
J gene: TRBJ2-1
clone size: NA

CDR3 protein: CASSGRDRSSYNSPLHF
V gene: TRBV12-3/TRBV12-4
J gene: TRBJ1-6
clone size: NA

CDR3 protein: CASSLGVSFYEQYF
V gene: TRBV5-6
J gene: TRBJ2-7
clone size: NA

CDR3 protein: CAWSVANYEQYF
V gene: TRBV30
J gene: TRBJ2-7
clone size: NA

CDR3 protein: CASGTAPKLFF
V gene: TRBV25-1
J gene: TRBJ1-4
clone size: NA

CDR3 protein: CASSFRDSPTYEQYF
V gene: TRBV7-9
J gene: TRBJ2-7
clone size: NA

CDR3 protein: CASSQGLAGGGELFF
V gene: TRBV4-2
J gene: TRBJ2-2
clone size: NA

CDR3 protein: CAISEPSGRQQFF
V gene: TRBV10-3
J gene: TRBJ2-1
clone size: NA

CDR3 protein: CASSLTGLAPSTDTQYF
V gene: TRBV7-3
J gene: TRBJ2-3
clone size: NA

CDR3 protein: CASSQRLNRGSYEQYF
V gene: TRBV3-1
J gene: TRBJ2-7
clone size: NA

CDR3 protein: CASSLTANGEKLFF
V gene: TRBV5-1
J gene: TRBJ1-4
clone size: NA

CDR3 protein: CASRSGTGGAYTEAFF
V gene: TRBV7-9
J gene: TRBJ1-1
clone size: NA

CDR3 protein: CASSLGLNEQFF
V gene: TRBV12-3/TRBV12-4
J gene: TRBJ2-1
clone size: NA

CDR3 protein: CASSLSPDTDTQYF
V gene: TRBV7-2
J gene: TRBJ2-3
clone size: NA

CDR3 protein: CASSWGGSQQETQYF
V gene: TRBV5-1
J gene: TRBJ2-5
clone size: medium-sized

CDR3 protein: CASKVPNQPQHF
V gene: TRBV19
J gene: TRBJ1-5
clone size: medium-sized

CDR3 protein: CASSSGTGSNTEAFF
V gene: TRBV7-9
J gene: TRBJ1-1
clone size: NA

CDR3 protein: CASSLGGITEAFF
V gene: TRBV7-8
J gene: TRBJ1-1
clone size: NA

CDR3 protein: CASGLGQGFDQPQHF
V gene: TRBV12-5
J gene: TRBJ1-5
clone size: NA

CDR3 protein: CASSLVKGKNIQYF
V gene: TRBV11-3
J gene: TRBJ2-4
clone size: NA

CDR3 protein: CSVEGGQGQYF
V gene: TRBV29-1
J gene: TRBJ2-7
clone size: NA

CDR3 protein: CASSQDLRTSTEAFF
V gene: TRBV4-3
J gene: TRBJ1-1
clone size: NA

CDR3 protein: CATSRADRVGETQYF
V gene: TRBV15
J gene: TRBJ2-5
clone size: NA

CDR3 protein: CASRSGLADNTGELFF
V gene: TRBV7-8
J gene: TRBJ2-2
clone size: NA

CDR3 protein: CASSRQGSTGELFF
V gene: TRBV5-1
J gene: TRBJ2-2
clone size: NA

CDR3 protein: CASSHLDRGFGNTIYF
V gene: TRBV3-1
J gene: TRBJ1-3
clone size: NA

CDR3 protein: CASSLVRLTGPTGEQFF
V gene: TRBV28
J gene: TRBJ2-1
clone size: NA

CDR3 protein: CASSSTSGAYEQYF
V gene: TRBV7-2
J gene: TRBJ2-7
clone size: NA

CDR3 protein: CASSLAGGPVEQFF
V gene: TRBV11-1
J gene: TRBJ2-1
clone size: NA

CDR3 protein: CASSSAQQGERPYEQYF
V gene: TRBV7-9
J gene: TRBJ2-7
clone size: NA